The rows below give T cell receptor beta chains drawn from one sample of a study of early T cells in non-severe SARS-CoV-2 infection. Each CDR3 protein gets one entry after TCRdb re-called the 5' RACE reads with MiXCR. The table records approximately 27,000 distinct CDR3 sequences, roughly 6.1% of them present only once. Sequenced input: whole blood. The source of these receptors is an adult who was a healthcare worker with PCR-confirmed SARS-CoV-2 infection or an uninfected control (not recorded which). Both conserved end residues are part of each CDR3. Fields, in order: D gene, CDR3 length, V gene, clone size, J gene, CDR3 DNA, CDR3 protein. A D gene is named only where the DNA matches it firmly. The size entry gives once, few, many or a size class.

>NA|11|TRBV6-2/TRBV6-3|medium-sized|TRBJ2-1
TGTGCCAGCAGTTATCCGGGTGAGCAGTTCTTC
CASSYPGEQFF
>TRBD2|18|TRBV12-3/TRBV12-4|many|TRBJ2-5
TGTGCCAGCAGTCCCTTAGCGGGAGGCCGAAAATTTTGGGAGACCCAGTACTTC
CASSPLAGGRKFWETQYF
>NA|12|TRBV10-2|few|TRBJ2-7
TGCGCCAGCAGTTTAATGGTGGACGAGCAGTACTTC
CASSLMVDEQYF
>NA|17|TRBV6-2/TRBV6-3|many|TRBJ1-5
TGTGCCAGCAGTCGAAGCGGGAAACCGACTATAGATCAGCCCCAGCATTTT
CASSRSGKPTIDQPQHF
>NA|13|TRBV7-9|many|TRBJ2-5
TGTGCCAGCAGCTTCGGTTCCGGGGAGACCCAGTACTTC
CASSFGSGETQYF
>NA|16|TRBV20-1|many|TRBJ1-1
TGCAGTGCTAGAGGGGGTCGAGGGCAGGCGAACACTGAAGCTTTCTTT
CSARGGRGQANTEAFF
>NA|13|TRBV18|many|TRBJ2-3
TGTGCCAGCTCACCACCGCAGGCTGATACGCAGTATTTT
CASSPPQADTQYF
>NA|11|TRBV2|many|TRBJ1-1
TGTGCCAGCAGTGAGACGGTTGGAGCTTTCTTT
CASSETVGAFF
>NA|16|TRBV27|few|TRBJ1-2
TGTGCCGGCAGTCTGATGAGGGGGGCTAAGGACTATGGCTACACCTTC
CAGSLMRGAKDYGYTF
>NA|12|TRBV10-3|many|TRBJ1-1
TGTGCCATCACTAACACCGGGGCTGAAGCTTTCTTT
CAITNTGAEAFF
>TRBD2|15|TRBV7-2|many|TRBJ2-1
TGTGCCAGCAGCTTAGAAGCGGGAGAGAGCAATGAGCAGTTCTTC
CASSLEAGESNEQFF
>NA|15|TRBV18|many|TRBJ2-1
TGTGCCAGCTCACCACCCAGGGGGGACTACAATGAGCAGTTCTTC
CASSPPRGDYNEQFF
>NA|14|TRBV12-3/TRBV12-4|many|TRBJ1-5
TGTGCCAGCAGCCAGACGGACACCAATCAGCCCCAGCATTTT
CASSQTDTNQPQHF